The rows below give T cell receptor beta chains drawn from one sample of a study of T cell changes during pregnancy in multiple sclerosis. Data came from immunoSEQ multiplex PCR; TCRdb stores just in-frame clones and leaves some out. Of fewer than 30,000 clones listed, 85% to 90% are singletons. The sequenced sample was CD8+ T cells from peripheral blood mononuclear cells, obtained in the second trimester of pregnancy. The receptors here all came from a female donor with multiple sclerosis, enrolled in a pregnancy study. Each CDR3 is given without its conserved first and last residue.

v_call,j_call,cdr3_aa
TRBV10-3,TRBJ2-7,AISDLAGDYEQY
TRBV5-6,TRBJ2-1,ASSLPDRISYNEQF
TRBV6-1,TRBJ2-3,ASSVGGSTDTQY
TRBV30,TRBJ1-3,AWTRQGPKDTIY
TRBV4-1,TRBJ1-2,ASSQMNRVSGGYT
TRBV25-1,TRBJ2-5,ASSEWGPGETQY
TRBV7-9,TRBJ1-2,ASLTEQGARYT
TRBV4-1,TRBJ2-2,ASSQTTGSLF
TRBV7-9,TRBJ2-1,ASSLEGVGSGGNEQF
TRBV7-8,TRBJ2-3,ASSGPGTSGGADTQY
TRBV18,TRBJ2-1,ASSPGQGLGNEQF
TRBV7-9,TRBJ2-1,ASSSGTGLYNEQF
TRBV5-1,TRBJ2-3,ASSLGDFTDTQY
TRBV10-1,TRBJ2-7,ASSDPGTEQY
TRBV19,TRBJ2-1,ASSIGAQGKF
TRBV29-1,TRBJ1-1,SVEGGTGSRRDTEAF
TRBV27,TRBJ2-7,ASSPSGYEQY
TRBV7-3,TRBJ2-3,ASSSGEGTDTQY
TRBV28,TRBJ1-2,ASSRYRRGAGGYT
TRBV2,TRBJ1-6,ASSGGGHNSPLH
TRBV28,TRBJ2-3,ASSFLKGRPDTQY
TRBV28,TRBJ2-5,ASSPLAGVGETQY
TRBV7-9,TRBJ1-3,ASSSGGRAGNTIY
TRBV11-3,TRBJ2-7,ASSFGSGGGYEQY
TRBV7-2,TRBJ1-2,ASTTRGVYYGYT
TRBV6-4,TRBJ2-1,ASSVGLAGGNEQF
TRBV28,TRBJ2-7,ASSFVTTGTGFYEQY
TRBV30,TRBJ1-1,AWRRAGTEAF
TRBV7-6,TRBJ2-7,ASSLAGTGSYEQY
TRBV19,TRBJ2-7,ATLGTGLYEQY
TRBV10-3,TRBJ1-5,AISGQESNQPQH
TRBV13,TRBJ1-3,ASSLNRGGEGNTIY
TRBV4-3,TRBJ1-1,ASSQEVGHLNTEAF
TRBV21-1,TRBJ2-3,ASSNDNRGTLPADTQY
TRBV5-6,TRBJ2-1,ASSLATGGPYNEQF
TRBV5-5,TRBJ2-3,ASSLAWRGDTDTQY
TRBV6-5,TRBJ1-3,ASSYSQRSGNTIY
TRBV4-1,TRBJ2-1,ASSHQILELGGPYNEQF
TRBV6-5,TRBJ2-7,ASSTGQSNEQY
TRBV5-6,TRBJ1-2,ASTRTGTHGYT
TRBV7-3,TRBJ1-5,ASSDGTGQPQH
TRBV5-6,TRBJ1-4,ASSLAKRRDNEKLF
TRBV15,TRBJ2-1,ATSSGTSGADEQF
TRBV23-1,TRBJ2-2,ASSNRGRSGELF
TRBV2,TRBJ2-3,ASSLLDTQY
TRBV19,TRBJ1-1,ASSSNRNTEAF
TRBV19,TRBJ1-5,ASSHLGGGIDQPQH
TRBV11-2,TRBJ1-1,ASSLDLGAVSTEAF